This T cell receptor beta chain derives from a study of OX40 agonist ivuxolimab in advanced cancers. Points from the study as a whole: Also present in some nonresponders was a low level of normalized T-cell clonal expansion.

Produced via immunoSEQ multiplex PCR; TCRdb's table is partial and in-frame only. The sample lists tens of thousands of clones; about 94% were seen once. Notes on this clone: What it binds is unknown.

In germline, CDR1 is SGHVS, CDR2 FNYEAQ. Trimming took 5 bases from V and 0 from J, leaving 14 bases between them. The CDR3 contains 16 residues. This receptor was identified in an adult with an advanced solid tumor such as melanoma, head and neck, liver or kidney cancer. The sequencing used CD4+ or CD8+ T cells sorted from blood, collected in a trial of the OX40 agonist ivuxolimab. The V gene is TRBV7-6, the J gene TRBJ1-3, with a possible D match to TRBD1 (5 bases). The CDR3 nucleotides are TGTGCCAGCAGCCACGCTCGGGGGTTCTCTGGAAACACCATATATTTT. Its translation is CASSHARGFSGNTIYF.